The clone carrying this TCR beta chain was detected only a few times. Its antigen is not known. This sample was included in a study of T-cell reconstitution after alpha-beta-depleted transplantation in children. Preparation of the TCRbeta library used unique molecular identifiers. TCRdb recomputed calls from the PCR reads with MiXCR, one row per CDR3 protein. Here the sample spans approximately 520,000 distinct CDR3 sequences, approximately 10% being singletons. Study-wide results and caveats: Approximately two months post-transplant, alpha-beta T cells reportedly originated from several hundred expanded graft clones. One year post-transplant, T-cell counts and diversity were largely derived from T cells produced anew. Surviving recipient cells, namely T cells and thymic progenitors, were the source of high day-60 TCRbeta diversity in some patients.

There are 13 residues in the CDR3. Germline V gene sequence: CDR1 SGHTA, CDR2 FQGNSA. Trimming pared 4 bases from V and 5 bases from J, leaving 11 bases between. The rearrangement links TRBV7-2 to TRBJ1-1; no definite D call. The sequence came from a female patient under 10 years old who had a stem cell transplant for aplastic anemia, so the T cells may come from the graft donor. Sample: PBMCs, mostly from graft donor cells, taken 180 days after TCRalphabeta/CD19-depleted stem cell transplant. CDR3 in DNA: TGTGCCAGCAGCTCCCTAGGAGGGACTGAAGCTTTCTTT. Its protein is CASSSLGGTEAFF. Full variable domain (rest looked up from reference TRBV7-2 and TRBJ1-1): GAGVSQSPSNKVTEKGKDVELRCDPISGHTALYWYRQSLGQGLEFLIYFQGNSAPDKSGLPSDRFSAERTGGSVSTLTIQRTQQEDSAVYLCASSSLGGTEAFFGQGTRLTVV.